This TCR beta chain is drawn from a study of CD8 T cells in ankylosing spondylitis. The CDR3 contains 14 residues. V dropped 4 bases and J dropped 7; count of bases not matched to a gene: 9. Germline V CDR1 and CDR2: SGHDT, YYEEEE. TCRdb itself ran the 5' RACE reads through MiXCR, one entry per CDR3 protein. This sample has around 150,000 distinct CDR3 sequences; around 16% occur once, and the top ten carry over 7%. J is TRBJ1-1 and V is TRBV5-6; 8 bases line up with TRBD1. The TCR comes from a male donor with ankylosing spondylitis or in good health (not recorded which). Specimen: blood, either unsorted or a sorted T cell fraction (not recorded which). The CDR3 spells CASSLGQGVIEAFF. The CDR3 region has the DNA TGTGCCAGCAGCCTCGGACAGGGCGTTATTGAAGCTTTCTTT.